The 11 T cell receptor beta chains reported below all come from one sample, sequenced in a study of blood T cells in healthy people across ages. A second PCR of 7 to 11 cycles used a sample-barcoded 5' primer and a J-beta primer mix. TCRdb reprocessed the 5' RACE reads via MiXCR and lists one record per CDR3 protein. This table has around 940,000 distinct CDR3 sequences, roughly half appearing once. Material for sequencing was blood. Source of these receptors: a woman aged 55 to 70 in good health.

V usage is TRBV30 and J usage is TRBJ2-7; D might be TRBD2 (5 bases). The V gene's germline CDR1 is GTSNPN and CDR2 SVGIG (reference sequence). The CDR3 covers 11 residues. V lost 5 bases and J lost 6, with 11 bases in between. CDR3 sequence: CAWERGSEQYF. CDR3 DNA: TGTGCCTGGGAGCGTGGGAGCGAGCAGTACTTC.

The V and J genes are TRBV28 and TRBJ2-2; TRBD1 might be the D (5 bases). This CDR3 spans 15 amino acids. Looked up from germline, CDR1 is MDHEN and CDR2 is SYDVKM. Deletions cut 5 bases from V and 4 bases from J, with 14 bases between. In nucleotides, the CDR3 is TGTGCCAGCAGTGGACACCCTTTGGCCACCGGGGAGCTGTTTTTT. Protein sequence: CASSGHPLATGELFF. Full variable domain (rest looked up from reference TRBV28 and TRBJ2-2): DVKVTQSSRYLVKRTGEKVFLECVQDMDHENMFWYRQDPGLGLRLIYFSYDVKMKEKGDIPEGYSVSREKKERFSLILESASTNQTSMYLCASSGHPLATGELFFGEGSRLTVL.

The V call is TRBV5-1, the J call TRBJ2-4; 8 bases agree with TRBD2. The J call may be in error: the DNA end matches TRBJ2-7 better. The germline V gene has CDR1 SGHRS and CDR2 YFSETQ. The CDR3 spans 14 residues. The CDR3 DNA reads TGCGCCGGCGGGCGGGGGAGCGGGAGCTACGAGCAGTACTTC. Translating it yields CAGGRGSGSYEQYF.

The chain combines TRBV11-2 with TRBJ2-7; 10 nucleotides line up with TRBD1. The tail of the sequence fits TRBJ2-5 better, so the J call may be wrong. CDR3 length equals 16 residues. Germline CDR1 is SGHAT and CDR2 is FQNNGV. The CDR3 reads CASSSDRGGLKETQYF. The CDR3 DNA sequence: TGTGCCAGCAGCTCGGACAGGGGGGGATTGAAGGAGACCCAGTACTTC.

The chain uses TRBV12-3 or TRBV12-4 and TRBJ2-1; TRBD2 agrees at 8 bases. V gave up 9 bases and J gave up 2 bases; unmatched junction bases: 3. The CDR3 extends over 13 amino acids. CDR3 protein: CASAGGTYNEQFF. Here the CDR3 DNA reads TGTGCCAGTGCGGGAGGCACCTACAATGAGCAGTTCTTC.

The chain links TRBV5-4 to TRBJ2-1, with 9 nucleotides matching TRBD2. Per the germline V gene, CDR1 is SGHNT and CDR2 is YYREEE (reference sequence). This CDR3 has 15 residues. V gave up 4 bases and J gave up 4 bases; unmatched junction bases: 6. The CDR3 loop is CASSKREAPYNEQFF. In nucleotides, the CDR3 is TGTGCCAGCAGCAAGCGGGAGGCCCCTTACAATGAGCAGTTCTTC.

This clonotype was recorded a few times. The V call is TRBV6-5, the J call TRBJ2-5, with D perhaps TRBD1 or TRBD2 (5 bases each). Trimming cost V 2 bases and J 3 bases, with 19 bases left between them. The V gene's germline CDR1 is MNHEY and CDR2 SVGAGI. The CDR3 runs to 17 residues. The DNA of the CDR3 is TGTGCCAGCAGTTACGGGGACCCGGATCGTGGGGAAGAGACCCAGTACTTC. Protein sequence: CASSYGDPDRGEETQYF.

The table lists this clonotype with a count of one. The V call is TRBV5-1, the J call TRBJ2-5; 7 bases map to TRBD1. Germline CDR1 reads SGHRS; CDR2 reads YFSETQ. The CDR3 loop spans 14 amino acids. With 4 bases clipped from V and 5 bases from J, the junction kept 8 bases outside the gene matches. For the CDR3, the DNA is TGCGCCAGCAGCCGACAGGGACGGGATGAGACCCAGTACTTC. It yields the protein CASSRQGRDETQYF.

The rearrangement uses TRBV27 and TRBJ2-7; D gene uncertain. This CDR3 contains 14 residues. Trimming shortened V by 6 bases and J by 3 bases, and 15 bases separated the two germline ends. Germline V CDR1 and CDR2: MNHEY, SMNVEV (reference sequence). The CDR3 region has the DNA TGTGCCAGCAGCCCCGGCTGGATTCGCTACGAGCAGTACTTC. Amino acids: CASSPGWIRYEQYF.

The chain is built from TRBV7-9 and TRBJ2-4; a weak D match, TRBD2 (6 bases). With 4 bases removed from V and 7 bases from J, the gap between germline ends came to 17 bases. Germline assignment: CDR1 SEHNR and CDR2 FQNEAQ (reference sequence). There are 15 residues in the CDR3. In DNA, the CDR3 is TGTGCCAGCAGCTGGGGGGACCCCCAGGTGAACATTCAGTACTTC. This translates into CASSWGDPQVNIQYF.

The chain is built from TRBV4-3 and TRBJ2-2, with TRBD2 identical over 11 bases. From germline, CDR1 is LGHNA and CDR2 YSLEER. Trimming at V came to 2 bases and at J to 4 bases, leaving 0 bases not matched to a gene. The CDR3 is 15 amino acids. This CDR3 reads CASSQLAGGTGELFF. CDR3 DNA: TGCGCCAGCAGCCAACTAGCGGGAGGCACCGGGGAGCTGTTTTTT.